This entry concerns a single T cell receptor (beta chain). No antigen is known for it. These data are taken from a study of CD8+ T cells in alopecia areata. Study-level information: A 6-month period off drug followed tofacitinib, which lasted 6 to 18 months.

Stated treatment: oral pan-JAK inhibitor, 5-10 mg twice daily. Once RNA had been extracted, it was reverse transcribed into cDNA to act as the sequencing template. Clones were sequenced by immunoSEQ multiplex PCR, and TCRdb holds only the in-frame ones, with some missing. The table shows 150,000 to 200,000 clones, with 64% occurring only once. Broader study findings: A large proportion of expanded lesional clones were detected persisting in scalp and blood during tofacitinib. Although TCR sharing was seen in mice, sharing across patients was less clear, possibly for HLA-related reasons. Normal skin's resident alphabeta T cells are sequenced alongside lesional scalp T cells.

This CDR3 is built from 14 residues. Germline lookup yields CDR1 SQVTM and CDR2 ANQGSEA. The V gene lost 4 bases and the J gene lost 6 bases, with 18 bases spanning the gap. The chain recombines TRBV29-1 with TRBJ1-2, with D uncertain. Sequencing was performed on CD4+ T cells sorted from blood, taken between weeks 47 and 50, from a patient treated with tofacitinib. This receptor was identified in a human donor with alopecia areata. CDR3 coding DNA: TGCAGCGTTGGATTGGGGAGCACAGCGGATGGCTACACCTTC. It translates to CSVGLGSTADGYTF.